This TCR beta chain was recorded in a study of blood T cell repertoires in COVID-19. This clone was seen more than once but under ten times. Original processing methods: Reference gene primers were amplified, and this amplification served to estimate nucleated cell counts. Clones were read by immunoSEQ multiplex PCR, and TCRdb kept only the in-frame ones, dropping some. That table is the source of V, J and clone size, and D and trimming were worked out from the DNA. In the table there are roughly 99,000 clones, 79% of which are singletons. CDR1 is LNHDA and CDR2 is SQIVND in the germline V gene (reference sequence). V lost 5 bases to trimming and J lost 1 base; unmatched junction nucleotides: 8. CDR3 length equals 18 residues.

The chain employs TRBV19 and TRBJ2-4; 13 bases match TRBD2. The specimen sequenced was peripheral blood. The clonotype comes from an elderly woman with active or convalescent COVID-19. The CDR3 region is CASSPGTSGNRAKNIQYF. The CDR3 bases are TGTGCCAGTAGTCCCGGGACTAGCGGGAACCGGGCCAAAAACATTCAGTACTTC.